One sample yielded the 21 T cell receptor beta chains listed below, sequenced in a study of early T cells in non-severe SARS-CoV-2 infection (dated by TCRdb to the early 2020s). Libraries were prepared through 5' RACE. Sequenced using a NextSeq 500. TCRdb reanalyzed the raw reads on its own, using fastp at Q25 for trimming and MiXCR for clone calling, and kept in-frame beta chains. Rows merge per CDR3 protein into single entries with the most common DNA and genes. Counted in this sample were more than 50,000 distinct CDR3 sequences; 15% of them appeared once. The ten largest make up 9% to 10% of the sample. Source: whole blood, taken at baseline. The receptors shown here come from an adult who was a healthcare worker with PCR-confirmed SARS-CoV-2 infection or an uninfected control (not recorded which).

This clonotype was detected ten times or more. The J gene is TRBJ1-1, the V gene TRBV12-3 or TRBV12-4; TRBD1 agrees at 7 bases. CDR3 length: 14 amino acids. Unmatched junction bases numbered 7, after V lost 5 bases and J lost 4 bases. The CDR3 DNA is TGTGCCAGCAGTCTCGGACAGGCTTTCACTGAAGCTTTCTTT. This encodes CASSLGQAFTEAFF.

V and J are TRBV28 and TRBJ2-7; D possibly corresponds to TRBD2 (6 bases). The V and J ends lost 3 bases and 4 bases respectively, with 10 bases between them. The CDR3 spans 13 residues. The germline V gene has CDR1 MDHEN and CDR2 SYDVKM. As DNA, the CDR3 is TGTGCCAGCAGTTTGTGGAGGGAATACGAGCAGTACTTC. Translating it yields CASSLWREYEQYF.

This clonotype came up a few times. V is TRBV11-2 and J is TRBJ1-6; weak D call: TRBD1 (5 bases). V gave up 2 bases and J gave up 7 bases, with 9 bases separating them. This CDR3 has 14 amino acids. Per germline, CDR1 SGHAT and CDR2 FQNNGV. The CDR3 bases are TGTGCCAGCAGCTTAAGCGGGGCCAATTCACCCCTCCACTTT. Protein: CASSLSGANSPLHF.

This chain links TRBV12-3 or TRBV12-4 with TRBJ1-2; D is undetermined. The CDR3 has 14 amino acids. V was clipped by 1 base and J by 3 bases, with 9 bases between them. The CDR3 sequence: CASSLGHYDYGYTF. The CDR3 DNA reads TGTGCCAGCAGTTTAGGGCACTACGACTATGGCTACACCTTC.

The chain is built from TRBV12-3 or TRBV12-4 and TRBJ1-1, with 10 bases lining up with TRBD1. The V segment lost 4 bases and the J segment 4 bases; nucleotides outside the gene matches: 15. This CDR3 contains 18 residues. CDR3 coding DNA: TGTGCCAGCAGTTCGTCCGGGACAGGGGTCGTCCGTCGCACTGAAGCTTTCTTT. This gives the protein CASSSSGTGVVRRTEAFF.

This clonotype rates as medium-sized (0.01 to 0.1%). The chain joins TRBV7-3 to TRBJ2-5; weak D call: TRBD2 (6 bases). V gave up 5 bases and J gave up 5 bases, with 18 bases separating them. Germline-derived CDR1 and CDR2 are SGHTA and FQGTGA. The CDR3 is 15 amino acids. CDR3 loop: CASSALPGTGETQYF. CDR3 nucleotides: TGTGCCAGCAGCGCCCTCCCCGGGACTGGGGAGACCCAGTACTTC. The complete variable domain, with remaining parts taken from reference TRBV7-3 and TRBJ2-5, reads GAGVSQTPSNKVTEKGKYVELRCDPISGHTALYWYRQSLGQGPEFLIYFQGTGAADDSGLPNDRFFAVRPEGSVSTLKIQRTERGDSAVYLCASSALPGTGETQYFGPGTRLLVL.

The gene calls are TRBV28 and TRBJ2-7; possibly TRBD2 for D (6 bases). Germline loops: CDR1 MDHEN, CDR2 SYDVKM. V was trimmed by 4 bases and J by 0 bases, leaving 10 bases between them. The CDR3 is made up of 14 amino acids. The CDR3 is CASSSSGSSYEQYF. In nucleotides, the CDR3 is TGTGCCAGCAGTTCCTCCGGGAGCTCCTACGAGCAGTACTTC. The variable domain in full, completed from reference TRBV28 and TRBJ2-7, reads DVKVTQSSRYLVKRTGEKVFLECVQDMDHENMFWYRQDPGLGLRLIYFSYDVKMKEKGDIPEGYSVSREKKERFSLILESASTNQTSMYLCASSSSGSSYEQYFGPGTRLTVT.

This clonotype was recorded once. The chain has TRBV10-3 and TRBJ1-4; tentative D call: TRBD1 (5 bases). Germline loops: CDR1 ENHRY, CDR2 SYGVKD. Between the trimmed V and J ends, which lost 8 bases and 0 bases, there was a span of 10 bases. The CDR3 runs 14 residues. The CDR3, as DNA: TGTGCCATCCAGGGACCTACAACTAATGAAAAACTGTTTTTT. Translating it yields CAIQGPTTNEKLFF.

The chain recombines TRBV12-3 or TRBV12-4 with TRBJ2-1; possible D gene TRBD2, 6 bases. Trimming shortened V by 10 bases and J by 7 bases, and 14 bases separated the two germline ends. The CDR3 sequence is 12 residues long. DNA for the CDR3: TGTGCCACCCGACGACGGGGGAATGAGCAGTTCTTC. It codes for CATRRRGNEQFF.

This clonotype has a count of ten or more. This chain joins TRBV2 and TRBJ2-5, with 10 positions matching TRBD2. V shed 4 bases and J 5 bases; nucleotides not matched to a gene: 7. The CDR3 has 15 residues. CDR1 and CDR2 (germline): SNHLY, FYNNEI. This CDR3 reads CASSGERGGMETQYF. CDR3 DNA sequence: TGTGCCAGCAGTGGGGAGCGGGGGGGCATGGAGACCCAGTACTTC.

This clonotype was counted only a few times. This chain connects TRBV12-3 or TRBV12-4 to TRBJ2-1, with a tentative D call TRBD1 (7 bases). This CDR3 is built from 17 residues. Between the trimmed V and J ends, which lost 5 bases and 5 bases, there was a span of 22 bases. CDR3 loop: CASSPRGPGLPDNEQFF. The CDR3 DNA reads as TGTGCCAGCAGTCCGAGGGGGCCGGGACTCCCAGACAATGAGCAGTTCTTC.

This clonotype was counted between two and nine times. The chain has TRBV20-1 and TRBJ2-2; D ambiguous. CDR1 and CDR2 (germline): DFQATT, SNEGSKA (reference sequence). Trimming took off 1 base at V and 4 bases at J, with 13 bases between the two ends. This CDR3 is 15 amino acids long. The CDR3 nucleotides read TGCAGTGCTAGAGTATCCGGGCCCGGCACCGGGGAGCTGTTTTTT. Residues: CSARVSGPGTGELFF.

This clonotype was seen a few times. The chain employs TRBV11-2 and TRBJ2-7, with no clear D. The CDR3 extends over 13 amino acids. The V gene's germline CDR1 is SGHAT and CDR2 FQNNGV. The ends were cut back, 3 bases at V and 2 bases at J, with 8 bases in the middle. This chain's CDR3 is CASSLSWAYEQYF. CDR3 in DNA: TGTGCCAGCAGCTTGAGCTGGGCCTACGAGCAGTACTTC.

This clonotype was seen a handful of times. The chain employs TRBV2 and TRBJ2-1; D is perhaps TRBD2 (7 bases). The CDR3 contains 15 residues. Between the trimmed V and J ends, which lost 8 bases and 2 bases, there was a span of 16 bases. From germline, CDR1 is SNHLY and CDR2 FYNNEI. CDR3 sequence reads: CASRKGGGAYNEQFF. For the CDR3, the DNA is TGTGCCAGCCGGAAGGGGGGAGGGGCCTACAATGAGCAGTTCTTC.

This clonotype has at least ten counts. V gene TRBV3-1 combines with J gene TRBJ2-1; TRBD2 matches 10 bases. Per germline, CDR1 LGHDT and CDR2 YNNKEL (reference sequence). CDR3 length: 15 residues. The V segment lost 6 bases and the J segment 6 bases; nucleotides outside the gene matches: 8. CDR3 protein: CASRDLAGAINEQFF. CDR3 sequence (DNA): TGTGCCAGCAGGGATCTAGCGGGGGCCATCAATGAGCAGTTCTTC.

The rearrangement links TRBV20-1 to TRBJ2-7, with 11 bases aligning to TRBD2. The V segment lost 0 bases and the J segment 10 bases; nucleotides outside the gene matches: 8. The CDR3 length is 14 residues. In germline, CDR1 is DFQATT, CDR2 SNEGSKA (reference sequence). The CDR3 bases are TGCAGTGCTAGAGAATTACTAGCGGGAGCAGGTCAGTACTTC. It specifies CSARELLAGAGQYF.

The table lists this clonotype with a few counts. This chain connects TRBV9 to TRBJ2-1, with D perhaps matching TRBD1 or TRBD2 (5 bases each). Germline loops: CDR1 SGDLS, CDR2 YYNGEE. Between the trimmed V and J ends, which lost 3 bases and 4 bases, there was a span of 14 bases. The CDR3 spans 15 residues. CDR3 sequence (DNA): TGTGCCAGCAGCGCCTCCCCGGGGCATTACAATGAGCAGTTCTTC. Translated, it gives CASSASPGHYNEQFF.

V gene TRBV3-1 combines with J gene TRBJ1-6, with D unresolved. The CDR3 is 14 amino acids. Trimming pared 0 bases from V and 8 bases from J, leaving 8 bases between. Germline V CDR1 and CDR2: LGHDT, YNNKEL (reference sequence). In DNA, the CDR3 is TGTGCCAGCAGCCAAGAGGGAATTTATTCACCCCTCCACTTT. This encodes CASSQEGIYSPLHF.

This clonotype has a count of ten or more. The chain links TRBV28 to TRBJ2-1, with 8 bases that match TRBD2. The germline V gene has CDR1 MDHEN and CDR2 SYDVKM. CDR3 length: 17 residues. V shed 4 bases and J 4 bases; nucleotides not matched to a gene: 12. CDR3 in DNA: TGTGCCAGCAGTTCCTTAGCGGGACTAGGTTATTACAATGAGCAGTTCTTC. This codes for CASSSLAGLGYYNEQFF.

This clonotype was seen only a few times. The chain has TRBV3-1 and TRBJ2-7; D call uncertain. The V gene's germline CDR1 is LGHDT and CDR2 YNNKEL (reference sequence). The CDR3 has 11 residues. Trimming stripped 1 base from V and 7 bases from J, with 5 bases between. The CDR3 loop reads CASSQVREQYF. DNA of the CDR3: TGTGCCAGCAGCCAAGTCCGTGAGCAGTACTTC.

This clonotype was seen more than once but under ten times. The rearrangement uses TRBV29-1 and TRBJ1-2; D gene uncertain. Looked up from germline, CDR1 is SQVTM and CDR2 is ANQGSEA. The CDR3 is 12 amino acids. Trimming stripped 6 bases from V and 4 bases from J, with 12 bases between. CDR3 in DNA: TGCAGCGTCCCGAAGCCCCTCTATGGCTACACCTTC. Translated: CSVPKPLYGYTF.